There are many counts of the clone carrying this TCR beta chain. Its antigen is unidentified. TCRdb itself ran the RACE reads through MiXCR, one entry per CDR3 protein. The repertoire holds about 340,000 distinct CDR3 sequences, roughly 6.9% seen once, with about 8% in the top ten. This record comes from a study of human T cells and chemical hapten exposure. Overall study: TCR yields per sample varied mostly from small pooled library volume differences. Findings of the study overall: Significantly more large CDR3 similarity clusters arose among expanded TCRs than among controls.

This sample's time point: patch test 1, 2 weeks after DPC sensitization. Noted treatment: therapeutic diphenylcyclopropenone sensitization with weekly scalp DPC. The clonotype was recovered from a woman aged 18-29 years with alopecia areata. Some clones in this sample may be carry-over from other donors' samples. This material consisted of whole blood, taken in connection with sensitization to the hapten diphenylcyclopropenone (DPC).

CDR3 sequence: CASSLVGGGVFADTQYF. CDR3 nucleotide sequence: TGTGCCAGCAGCTTAGTGGGAGGGGGGGTGTTCGCAGATACGCAGTATTTT. V usage is TRBV11-2 and J usage is TRBJ2-3, with D perhaps matching TRBD2 (7 bases). Germline V gene sequence: CDR1 SGHAT, CDR2 FQNNGV. The CDR3 has 17 amino acids. Trimming removed 1 base from V and 4 bases from J, with 18 bases in between.